These 18 T cell receptor beta chains share one sample of origin, sequenced in a study of T cell repertoires in cytomegalovirus infection. TCRdb reprocessed the reads with MiXCR, giving one entry per CDR3 protein. The sample has about 450,000 distinct CDR3 sequences; approximately 30% are singletons. Material: PBMCs. The origin of the receptors is a human donor in good health (CMV status not recorded). Some clones in this sample may be carry-over from other donors' samples.

This clonotype was detected many times. J is TRBJ1-6 and V is TRBV7-8, with D unclear. The CDR3 spans 17 residues. The V gene's germline CDR1 is SGHVS and CDR2 FQNEAQ. V gave up 5 bases and J gave up 9 bases, with 23 bases separating them. CDR3 nucleotide sequence: TGTGCCAGCAGCCAAAAACTACGGGTGCCTATTGGTTCACCCCTCCACTTT. Amino acid sequence: CASSQKLRVPIGSPLHF.

Comment on this clonotype: A clone one base away is much larger, so this may be a read error. The final CDR3 position lacks the conserved phenylalanine or tryptophan, pointing to a likely read error. The chain links TRBV6-8 to TRBJ2-7; 12 positions match TRBD2. The J segment lost 5 bases and the V segment lost 11 bases, leaving 13 bases of the junction unmatched. This CDR3 contains 15 residues. Germline V CDR1 and CDR2: MNHGY, SAAAGT. Here the CDR3 DNA reads TGTGCCGCCAGACCTAGCGGGGGGGCATCCCACGAGCAGTACTTA. Translating gives CAARPSGGASHEQYL.

This clonotype was seen many times. Here the CDR3 reads CASSQDRDRADTQYF. The CDR3 bases are TGCGCCAGCAGCCAAGATAGGGACAGGGCAGATACGCAGTATTTT. V gene TRBV4-1 combines with J gene TRBJ2-3; 9 bases match TRBD1. Losses at the gene ends were 0 bases for V and 4 bases for J; bases not matched to a gene: 2. Germline V gene sequence: CDR1 MGHRA, CDR2 YSYEKL. The length of the CDR3 is 15 residues.

This clonotype was found many times. This chain links TRBV28 with TRBJ2-7, with D maybe TRBD2 (5 bases). V lost 5 bases and J 6 bases, leaving 17 bases between the germline ends. CDR1 MDHEN and CDR2 SYDVKM come from the germline V gene. This CDR3 has 14 amino acids. The CDR3: CASSPPGERPEQYF. The CDR3 DNA sequence: TGTGCCAGCAGTCCCCCCGGGGAAAGGCCCGAGCAGTACTTC.

The genes are TRBV6-5 and TRBJ1-1; D might be TRBD1 (6 bases). This CDR3 has 14 amino acids. The germline V gene has CDR1 MNHEY and CDR2 SVGAGI. Trimming left V 4 bases short and J 7 bases short, with 16 bases between. In DNA form, the CDR3 reads TGTGCCAGCAGTTTTCGCCACAGGGTGAGTGAAGCTTTCTTT. The encoded protein is CASSFRHRVSEAFF.

This sequence joins TRBV11-2 and TRBJ2-1; maybe TRBD2 (7 bases). Germline lookup yields CDR1 SGHAT and CDR2 FQNNGV. The CDR3 spans 15 residues. V gave up 5 bases and J gave up 8 bases, with 19 bases separating them. CDR3 residues: CASSPGGGARYEQFF. The CDR3 bases are TGTGCCAGCAGCCCCGGAGGGGGGGCGCGTTATGAGCAGTTCTTC.

On this clonotype: Since the CDR3 does not end with the conserved phenylalanine or tryptophan, this likely comes from a read error. The J gene is TRBJ2-7, the V gene TRBV7-2; D ambiguous. Germline CDR1 reads SGHTA; CDR2 reads FQGNSA. This CDR3 region has 13 residues. The V gene lost 1 base and the J gene lost 1 base, with 5 bases spanning the gap. The CDR3 coding sequence is TGTGCCAGCAGCTTAGATAGTTCCTACGAGCAGTACTGC. Translation: CASSLDSSYEQYC.

The V call is TRBV7-6, the J call TRBJ2-5; D uncertain. The CDR3 has 14 amino acids. Trimming cost V 4 bases and J 2 bases, with 11 bases left between them. Germline V lookup: CDR1 SGHVS, CDR2 FNYEAQ. CDR3 sequence: CASSSHGSQETQYF. CDR3 DNA sequence: TGTGCCAGCAGCTCCCACGGGTCTCAAGAGACCCAGTACTTC.

On this clonotype: One end of the junction does not line up with germline, which may come from a read error. The gene calls are TRBV6-1 and TRBJ2-2; 8 bases are shared with TRBD2. This CDR3 has 14 residues. The germline V gene encodes CDR1 MNHNS and CDR2 SASEGT. The CDR3 sequence: CASSSRGGSGDLFF. Written as DNA, the CDR3 is TGTGCCAGCAGCTCCCGCGGGGGGTCCGGGGATCTGTTTTTT.

This clonotype has a count of ten or more. The chain carries TRBV7-2 and TRBJ1-5; the D is unclear. CDR1 is SGHTA and CDR2 is FQGNSA in the germline V gene. Trimming removed 2 bases at V and 1 base at J, with 3 bases between. This CDR3 has 13 amino acids. The CDR3 loop reads CASSLWSNQPQHF. Here the CDR3 DNA reads TGTGCCAGCAGCTTATGGAGCAATCAGCCCCAGCATTTT.

V usage is TRBV4-1 and J usage is TRBJ2-1; TRBD1 matches at 7 bases. V lost 4 bases to trimming and J lost 8 bases; unmatched junction nucleotides: 11. The germline gives CDR1 MGHRA, CDR2 YSYEKL. The CDR3 runs 15 residues. CDR3 nucleotides: TGCGCCAGCAGCCTGGACCGGGACAGCTGGGATGAGCAGTTCTTC. As protein: CASSLDRDSWDEQFF.

Note on this clonotype: A read error may be the cause here, since a much bigger clone is one base away. V usage is TRBV7-2 and J usage is TRBJ1-1, with TRBD1 matching over 7 bases. V lost 5 bases to trimming and J lost 5 bases; unmatched junction nucleotides: 8. This CDR3 is built from 14 residues. Per the germline V gene, CDR1 is SGHTA and CDR2 is FQGNSA. For the CDR3, the DNA is TGTGCCAGCAGCCTACTGACAGGGCGGACTGAAGCTTTCTTT. Its protein product is CASSLLTGRTEAFF.

V is TRBV27 and J is TRBJ2-7; weak D call: TRBD2 (6 bases). Germline CDR1 and CDR2: MNHEY and SMNVEV (reference sequence). This CDR3 region has 12 residues. Trimming left V 6 bases short and J 3 bases short, with 9 bases between. CDR3 loop: CASRATSYEQYF. CDR3 nucleotides: TGTGCCAGCAGGGCGACTAGCTACGAGCAGTACTTC.

This chain joins TRBV24-1 and TRBJ2-1, with D possibly TRBD1 on 5 matching bases. Per the germline V gene, CDR1 is KGHDR and CDR2 is SFDVKD. V lost 3 bases to trimming and J lost 12 bases, with 23 bases between them. This CDR3 spans 16 amino acids. CDR3 bases: TGTGCCACCAGTGATCGCGACAGTGCCGTTTCACGTGGGCAGTTCTTC. Its protein is CATSDRDSAVSRGQFF.

This clonotype was found a few times. The V and J genes are TRBV6-1 and TRBJ1-1; TRBD1 aligns across 11 bases. Germline CDR1 reads MNHNS; CDR2 reads SASEGT. V shed 6 bases and J 5 bases; nucleotides not matched to a gene: 8. This CDR3 comprises 15 residues. CDR3 sequence reads: CASRILGTGGTEAFF. In DNA, the CDR3 is TGTGCCAGCAGAATTCTAGGGACAGGGGGGACTGAAGCTTTCTTT.

J is TRBJ2-4 and V is TRBV19; 10 nucleotides match TRBD1. Germline V CDR1 and CDR2: LNHDA, SQIVND (reference sequence). The trim removed 7 bases at V and 3 bases at J, leaving 12 bases unmatched. The CDR3 has 17 amino acids. The CDR3 DNA reads as TGTGCCAGTACCCATACCGGGACAGGGGTCCGCAAAAACATTCAGTACTTC. Its translation: CASTHTGTGVRKNIQYF.

As for this clonotype: This may stem from a read error, because a much larger clone lies one nucleotide away. The chain couples TRBV7-2 to TRBJ2-1; 11 bases fit TRBD2. The CDR3 has 18 amino acids. Germline trimming cut 6 bases from V and 7 bases from J; bases unmatched to any gene: 17. Per the germline V gene, CDR1 is SGHTA and CDR2 is FQGNSA. The DNA for the CDR3 is TGTGCCAGCAGATTATGGTATAGCGGGAGGGCGGGTAGGAATGAGCAGTTCTTC. Its translation: CASRLWYSGRAGRNEQFF.

The chain combines TRBV6-2 or TRBV6-3 with TRBJ1-5, with a tentative D call TRBD1 (5 bases). Germline V gene data show CDR1 as MNHEY and CDR2 as SVGEGT. CDR3 length: 15 residues. V lost 6 bases and J lost 0, with 12 bases in between. In DNA form, the CDR3 reads TGTGCCAGCAGGCCCGGGGGTCTTAGCAATCAGCCCCAGCATTTT. Translated, it gives CASRPGGLSNQPQHF.